What follows are 31 T cell receptor beta chains derived from one specimen sequenced in a study of early T cells in non-severe SARS-CoV-2 infection. A single record per CDR3 protein comes from TCRdb applying MiXCR to the 5' RACE reads. The sample yields tens of thousands of distinct CDR3 sequences, about a tenth seen once. Sequenced: whole blood. The receptors here all came from an adult who was a healthcare worker with PCR-confirmed SARS-CoV-2 infection or an uninfected control (not recorded which).

The CDR3 DNA follows: TGTGCCAGCAGTACCCTCAGGACTAGCGGTGACAATGAGCAGTTCTTC. This codes for CASSTLRTSGDNEQFF. The V call is TRBV27, the J call TRBJ2-1; 10 bases agree with TRBD2. Germline values: CDR1 MNHEY, CDR2 SMNVEV (reference sequence). V was pared by 5 bases and J by 5 bases, with 9 bases of the junction left unmatched. This CDR3 is 16 amino acids long.

This clonotype appeared many times. The chain uses TRBV5-5 and TRBJ1-5; no definite D call. CDR1 SGHKS and CDR2 YYEKEE come from the germline V gene (reference sequence). Trimming cost V 0 bases and J 2 bases, with 6 bases left between them. This CDR3 comprises 14 residues. This CDR3 is CASSLENRNQPQHF. Here the CDR3 DNA reads TGTGCCAGCAGCTTGGAGAATCGCAATCAGCCCCAGCATTTT.

This clonotype has ten or more counts. The chain combines TRBV7-6 with TRBJ2-3, with TRBD2 matching 10 bases. Per the germline V gene, CDR1 is SGHVS and CDR2 is FNYEAQ. V dropped 4 bases and J dropped 0; count of bases not matched to a gene: 4. CDR3 length: 16 residues. CDR3 region: CASSSAGGGSTDTQYF. In nucleotides, the CDR3 is TGTGCCAGCAGCTCAGCGGGAGGGGGCAGCACAGATACGCAGTATTTT. The variable domain in full, with the rest retrieved from reference TRBV7-6 and TRBJ2-3, is GAGVSQSPRYKVTKRGQDVALRCDPISGHVSLYWYRQALGQGPEFLTYFNYEAQQDKSGLPNDRFSAERPEGSISTLTIQRTEQRDSAMYRCASSSAGGGSTDTQYFGPGTRLTVL.

This clonotype was counted ten times or more. One junction end does not reproduce the germline sequence, and a read error may be involved. CDR3 region: CASSIGLADTQYF. For the CDR3, the DNA is TGCGCCAGCAGTATCGGGTTGGCAGATACGCAGTATTTT. The chain has TRBV19 and TRBJ2-3; unclear D gene. The CDR3 totals 13 residues. CDR1 is LNHDA and CDR2 is SQIVND in the germline V gene (reference sequence).

This clonotype was found a few times. The chain uses TRBV4-1 and TRBJ1-2; the D gene is possibly TRBD1 (5 bases). Germline V gene data show CDR1 as MGHRA and CDR2 as YSYEKL. The V end was cut by 2 bases, the J end by 0 bases, with 16 bases between. The CDR3 is 17 residues long. The CDR3 bases are TGCGCCAGCAGCCAACCCGCAGGGAAGCTTTCTAACTATGGCTACACCTTC. Translated, it gives CASSQPAGKLSNYGYTF.

The CDR3 spells CASSLGTGGQPQHF. The CDR3 DNA follows: TGTGCCAGCTCACTCGGGACAGGAGGTCAGCCCCAGCATTTT. V and J are TRBV18 and TRBJ1-5, with TRBD1 matching over 8 bases. The CDR3 totals 14 residues. Germline V gene sequence: CDR1 KGHSH, CDR2 LQKENI. The trim removed 4 bases at V and 6 bases at J, leaving 5 bases unmatched. Looking up the rest from reference TRBV18 and TRBJ1-5 gives the full variable domain: NAGVMQNPRHLVRRRGQEARLRCSPMKGHSHVYWYRQLPEEGLKFMVYLQKENIIDESGMPKERFSAEFPKEGPSILRIQQVVRGDSAAYFCASSLGTGGQPQHFGDGTRLSIL.

V and J are TRBV6-6 and TRBJ1-3; no reliable D call. V gave up 0 bases and J gave up 0 bases, with 6 bases separating them. Per the germline V gene, CDR1 is MNHNY and CDR2 is SVGAGI (reference sequence). There are 15 residues in the CDR3. The CDR3 loop reads CASSYSGSSGNTIYF. Here the CDR3 DNA reads TGTGCCAGCAGTTACTCAGGGAGCTCTGGAAACACCATATATTTT.

In this sample, this clonotype turned up a few times. The gene calls are TRBV20-1 and TRBJ1-6, with 9 bases lining up with TRBD1. V gave up 0 bases and J gave up 9 bases; unmatched junction bases: 9. This CDR3 is built from 16 residues. CDR1 DFQATT and CDR2 SNEGSKA come from the germline V gene (reference sequence). CDR3 region: CSARDSGQGEGSPLHF. DNA for the CDR3: TGCAGTGCTAGAGATTCGGGACAGGGTGAGGGTTCACCCCTCCACTTT.

The chain has TRBV3-1 and TRBJ2-3; no clear D gene. This CDR3 spans 11 amino acids. Looked up from germline, CDR1 is LGHDT and CDR2 is YNNKEL (reference sequence). V lost 5 bases to trimming and J lost 10 bases, with 10 bases between them. The CDR3 sequence: CASSSSTAQYF. CDR3 bases: TGTGCCAGCAGCTCTTCTACTGCGCAGTATTTT.

This clonotype was counted at least ten times. This chain links TRBV20-1 with TRBJ1-1; possibly TRBD1 for D (5 bases). Germline values: CDR1 DFQATT, CDR2 SNEGSKA (reference sequence). Trimming left V 0 bases short and J 4 bases short, with 12 bases between. The CDR3 runs 14 residues. This chain's CDR3 is CSARDEKGSTEAFF. The CDR3, as DNA: TGCAGTGCTAGAGATGAAAAGGGGTCCACTGAAGCTTTCTTT.

This clonotype has just a few counts. V and J are TRBV4-1 and TRBJ2-7, with D tentatively TRBD2 (6 bases). V dropped 0 bases and J dropped 3 bases, with 6 bases sitting between them. The CDR3 loop spans 13 amino acids. Germline CDR1 MGHRA, CDR2 YSYEKL. CDR3 in amino acids: CASSQEGGYEQYF. Written as DNA, the CDR3 is TGCGCCAGCAGCCAAGAGGGGGGCTACGAGCAGTACTTC.

This clonotype was seen more than once but under ten times. V and J are TRBV5-4 and TRBJ2-2; the match to TRBD1 covers 8 bases. Trimming took 0 bases from V and 6 from J; bases not matched to a gene: 1. The germline V gene encodes CDR1 SGHNT and CDR2 YYREEE (reference sequence). The CDR3 consists of 14 residues. CDR3 DNA sequence: TGTGCCAGCAGCTTGGCACAGGGGGCCGGGGAGCTGTTTTTT. It translates to CASSLAQGAGELFF.

This clonotype was detected only a few times. V usage is TRBV29-1 and J usage is TRBJ1-4; D ambiguous. Trimming removed 7 bases from V and 0 bases from J, with 9 bases in between. The CDR3 spans 13 residues. Germline CDR1 and CDR2: SQVTM and ANQGSEA. CDR3: CSGILATNEKLFF. For the CDR3, the DNA is TGCAGCGGGATTTTGGCAACTAATGAAAAACTGTTTTTT.

The sample holds many counts of this clonotype. The rearrangement links TRBV6-6 to TRBJ1-6; TRBD1 matches at 9 bases. The CDR3 consists of 14 residues. J gave up 9 bases and V 3 bases, and 3 bases lay outside the gene matches. Per the germline V gene, CDR1 is MNHNY and CDR2 is SVGAGI (reference sequence). CDR3 loop: CASSYLQGASPLHF. The CDR3 DNA sequence: TGTGCCAGCAGTTATTTACAGGGGGCTTCACCCCTCCACTTT.

V usage is TRBV5-1 and J usage is TRBJ1-4, with 7 positions matching TRBD1. The germline gives CDR1 SGHRS, CDR2 YFSETQ. Trimming removed 4 bases from V and 8 bases from J; junction bases left unmatched: 5. The CDR3 contains 13 residues. The CDR3 sequence is CASSRAGQEKLFF. The CDR3 DNA reads TGCGCCAGCAGCCGGGCGGGACAGGAAAAACTGTTTTTT.

The chain has TRBV7-6 and TRBJ2-6; D is perhaps TRBD1 (5 bases). V dropped 5 bases and J dropped 3 bases, with 23 bases sitting between them. The CDR3 extends over 19 amino acids. Germline V lookup: CDR1 SGHVS, CDR2 FNYEAQ. The CDR3 region has the DNA TGTGCCAGCAGCCCCCTGTTTCCCCAGGGTCTAAGTGGGGCCAACGTCCTGACTTTC. Translated: CASSPLFPQGLSGANVLTF. Using reference TRBV7-6 and TRBJ2-6 for the parts outside the CDR3, the full variable domain is GAGVSQSPRYKVTKRGQDVALRCDPISGHVSLYWYRQALGQGPEFLTYFNYEAQQDKSGLPNDRFSAERPEGSISTLTIQRTEQRDSAMYRCASSPLFPQGLSGANVLTFGAGSRLTVL.

This clonotype was seen repeatedly, ten times or more. This chain uses TRBV7-9 with TRBJ1-2; D unresolved. Germline V gives CDR1 SEHNR, CDR2 FQNEAQ (reference sequence). The length of the CDR3 is 14 residues. The V end lost 6 bases, the J end lost 2 bases, and 13 bases lay between the germline ends. The CDR3 nucleotides are TGTGCCAGCAGTCCTATGAGCAGGAACTATGGCTACACCTTC. Translation gives CASSPMSRNYGYTF.

A remark on this clonotype: It may be a read error: a sequence one base away is much more abundant. The chain carries TRBV24-1 and TRBJ2-2; the D gene is possibly TRBD1 (6 bases). Germline assignment: CDR1 KGHDR and CDR2 SFDVKD. This CDR3 is built from 13 residues. The CDR3 is CATSPTGIGALFF. CDR3 nucleotide sequence: TGTGCCACCAGTCCTACAGGGATCGGGGCGCTGTTTTTT.

In regard to this clonotype: This may be a read error: a much more frequent sequence differs by one nucleotide. The J gene is TRBJ2-2, the V gene TRBV2; the D gene is possibly TRBD2 (6 bases). Per germline, CDR1 SNHLY and CDR2 FYNNEI. The CDR3 runs 15 residues. This chain's CDR3 is CACSERRGPPGELFF. For the CDR3, the DNA is TGTGCCTGCAGTGAACGGCGGGGCCCCCCCGGGGAGCTGTTTTTT.

This clonotype was seen a few times. V usage is TRBV3-1 and J usage is TRBJ2-1, with no clear D. V dropped 0 bases and J dropped 8 bases, with 11 bases sitting between them. CDR3 length: 14 amino acids. Per the germline V gene, CDR1 is LGHDT and CDR2 is YNNKEL (reference sequence). CDR3 DNA: TGTGCCAGCAGCCAAGATCCAGCGTCGGATGAGCAGTTCTTC. Protein: CASSQDPASDEQFF.

The V call is TRBV3-1, the J call TRBJ2-2; D might be TRBD1 (5 bases). The CDR3 spans 14 residues. V lost 9 bases to trimming and J lost 1 base, with 12 bases between them. Germline V CDR1 and CDR2: LGHDT, YNNKEL (reference sequence). The CDR3 protein is CASRSQGNTGELFF. DNA for the CDR3: TGTGCCAGTAGATCCCAGGGGAACACCGGGGAGCTGTTTTTT.

The rearrangement joins TRBV5-1 to TRBJ1-5; D remains ambiguous. The CDR3 runs 14 residues. Trimming cost V 0 bases and J 2 bases, with 6 bases left between them. Germline CDR1 is SGHRS and CDR2 is YFSETQ. CDR3 bases: TGCGCCAGCAGCTTGGGAGGTGGCAATCAGCCCCAGCATTTT. It translates to CASSLGGGNQPQHF.

This clonotype was counted between two and nine times. The chain uses TRBV12-3 or TRBV12-4 and TRBJ1-2; tentatively, D is TRBD1 (5 bases). CDR3 length: 13 residues. The V end was cut by 3 bases, the J end by 8 bases, with 13 bases between. In nucleotides, the CDR3 is TGTGCCAGCAGTTTGCCAGGGCCAGGGGGCTACACCTTC. It encodes CASSLPGPGGYTF.

This clonotype was observed a few times. This sequence joins TRBV27 and TRBJ2-2; D call uncertain. This CDR3 has 14 residues. Germline CDR1 reads MNHEY; CDR2 reads SMNVEV (reference sequence). The ends were cut back, 3 bases at V and 0 bases at J, with 5 bases in the middle. The CDR3: CASSFFPNTGELFF. CDR3 bases: TGTGCCAGCAGTTTTTTTCCGAACACCGGGGAGCTGTTTTTT.

At least ten counts were recorded for this clonotype. CDR3 nucleotide sequence: TGTGCCAGCAGTTTAGGAGAGACCCAGTACTTC. Translating it yields CASSLGETQYF. The V gene is TRBV12-3 or TRBV12-4, the J gene TRBJ2-5, with D uncertain. V shed 1 base and J shed 4 bases, with 1 base lying between them. The CDR3 contains 11 residues.

This clonotype was seen more than once but under ten times. CDR3 sequence reads: CASSITGVHQYF. The CDR3 coding sequence is TGTGCCAGCAGCATAACAGGAGTTCATCAGTACTTC. The chain carries TRBV21-1 and TRBJ2-7; TRBD1, the D gene given by the table, was not confirmed from the DNA. TRBV21-1 is classified as a pseudogene. There are 12 residues in the CDR3.

This chain uses TRBV5-1 with TRBJ1-6; no definite D call. Trimming took off 0 bases at V and 6 bases at J, with 13 bases between the two ends. This CDR3 has 16 residues. The germline CDR1 and CDR2 sequences are SGHRS and YFSETQ. The CDR3 spells CASSLVGGERNSPLHF. Here the CDR3 DNA reads TGCGCCAGCAGCTTGGTCGGCGGGGAACGTAATTCACCCCTCCACTTT.

This clonotype was counted a few times. The gene calls are TRBV5-8 and TRBJ2-2; D possibly corresponds to TRBD1 (5 bases). The CDR3 contains 17 residues. Germline CDR1 and CDR2: SGHTS and YDEGEE. V was pared by 5 bases and J by 1 base, with 18 bases between. CDR3 nucleotide sequence: TGTGCCAGCAGATTGTCCTTCTTGGACATGAACACCGGGGAGCTGTTTTTT. It encodes CASRLSFLDMNTGELFF.

The chain joins TRBV11-2 to TRBJ1-4; D is perhaps TRBD1 (6 bases). The germline V and J ends were trimmed by 5 bases and 2 bases, with 18 bases remaining between them. The CDR3 is made up of 17 amino acids. The germline V gene has CDR1 SGHAT and CDR2 FQNNGV. The CDR3 DNA reads TGTGCCAGCAGCAGAAAAGGGGGTATTGTCACTAATGAAAAACTGTTTTTT. It encodes CASSRKGGIVTNEKLFF.

The table lists this clonotype with a few counts. The chain uses TRBV6-1 and TRBJ2-3, with no clear D. This CDR3 is 11 amino acids long. Germline-derived CDR1 and CDR2 are MNHNS and SASEGT. The V and J ends lost 2 bases and 6 bases respectively, with 3 bases between them. The DNA of the CDR3 is TGTGCCAGCAGTGAAAGTGATACGCAGTATTTT. It is translated as CASSESDTQYF.

This clonotype was recorded at least ten times. V and J are TRBV7-3 and TRBJ2-1; D remains ambiguous. The germline V gene has CDR1 SGHTA and CDR2 FQGTGA. Trimming shortened V by 5 bases and J by 5 bases, and 10 bases separated the two germline ends. This CDR3 is built from 13 residues. The CDR3 loop reads CASSTPRDNEQFF. The DNA for the CDR3 is TGTGCCAGCAGCACGCCTAGGGACAATGAGCAGTTCTTC.